This is a list of T cell receptor beta chains from one sample in a study of breast tumors, draining lymph nodes, adjacent tissues. TCRdb re-analysed the multiplex PCR reads in MiXCR, keeping a single row per CDR3 protein. The top ten hold approximately 2.3% of the sample, which has 140,000 to 150,000 distinct CDR3 sequences, approximately 32% seen once. Material: axillary lymph node tissue. The receptors shown here come from a female donor with breast cancer. Some clones in this sample may be carry-over from other donors' samples. Each CDR3 is given with its conserved first and last residue. D genes are given only for firm matches. Some rows have no size entry. The others give once, few or many, or a class for an expanded clone.

d_call,cdr3_length,clone_size,j_call,v_call,cdr3_nt,cdr3_aa
.,15,many,TRBJ2-5,TRBV9,TGTGCCAGCAGCGTAGCGCCAGGTTGGCAAGAGACCCAGTACTTC,CASSVAPGWQETQYF
.,14,.,TRBJ1-1,TRBV7-8,TGTGCCAGCAGCTTAGGCCGGCAGACCACTGAAGCTTTCTTT,CASSLGRQTTEAFF
.,13,many,TRBJ2-7,TRBV2,TGTGCCTGCACCCCGGGACGGTCATACGAGCAGTACTTC,CACTPGRSYEQYF
.,13,many,TRBJ1-3,TRBV6-5,TGTGCCAGCAGTACTCGACCTTTAGACACCATATATTTT,CASSTRPLDTIYF
.,15,many,TRBJ2-5,TRBV18,TGTGCCAGCTCAACCGGGACTTTTCCTCCGGGGACCCAGTACTTC,CASSTGTFPPGTQYF
TRBD2,18,few,TRBJ2-2,TRBV18,TGTGCCAGCTCACCACCGGATAGCGGGGGGGCGAGGACCGGGGAGCTGTTTTTT,CASSPPDSGGARTGELFF
TRBD1,14,few,TRBJ1-1,TRBV6-4,TGTGCCAGCAGTGACAGACAGGGGGCGGAGACGACTTTCTTT,CASSDRQGAETTFF
TRBD1,14,many,TRBJ1-4,TRBV6-5,TGTGCCAGCAGTTATACACAGGGGGACGAAAAACTGTTTTTT,CASSYTQGDEKLFF
.,13,few,TRBJ1-1,TRBV7-3,TGTGCCAGCAGCTCCCAACGGCAGACTGAAGCTTTCTTT,CASSSQRQTEAFF
.,14,many,TRBJ1-2,TRBV12-3/TRBV12-4,TGTGCCAGCAGTTTATTTAAGGGGGAGGGTGGCTACACCTTC,CASSLFKGEGGYTF
.,13,.,TRBJ1-5,TRBV14,TGTGCCAGCAGCCGAGACGGTAATCAGCCCCAGCATTTT,CASSRDGNQPQHF
.,15,many,TRBJ1-3,TRBV25-1,TGTGCCAGCATGAAGGCAGGTGTATACGGAAACACCATATATTTT,CASMKAGVYGNTIYF
TRBD1,16,.,TRBJ1-2,TRBV27,TGTGCCAGCAGTTCTGACCGGGACAGCCCTAACTATGGCTACACCTTC,CASSSDRDSPNYGYTF
TRBD2,12,many,TRBJ2-5,TRBV3-1,TGTGCCAGCTCGGGACTAGGAGAGACCCAGTACTTC,CASSGLGETQYF
.,13,many,TRBJ1-6,TRBV19,TGTGCCAGCAAAGGGACGAATTTATCACCCCTCCACTTT,CASKGTNLSPLHF
.,15,many,TRBJ1-2,TRBV6-5,TGTGCCAGCAGTTACGGGAGGGAGCCTAACTATGGCTACACCTTC,CASSYGREPNYGYTF
.,13,.,TRBJ1-2,TRBV27,TGTGCCAGCGGGGACCGGGGCCACTATGGCTACACCTTC,CASGDRGHYGYTF
TRBD2,14,many,TRBJ2-3,TRBV11-1,TGTGCCAGCAGCCGCGGGGGTTTCACAGATACGCAGTATTTT,CASSRGGFTDTQYF
.,13,many,TRBJ1-5,TRBV2,TGTGCCAGCAAACTTGAGGGGCTGGGGCCCCAGCATTTT,CASKLEGLGPQHF
TRBD1,14,many,TRBJ1-2,TRBV18,TGTGCCAGCTCACCCGACAGGGGCTCGGTCGGCTACACCTTC,CASSPDRGSVGYTF
TRBD1,13,.,TRBJ2-3,TRBV12-3/TRBV12-4,TGTGCCAGCACTGGACAGGGGTTCGGTACGCAGTATTTT,CASTGQGFGTQYF
TRBD1,16,many,TRBJ1-5,TRBV24-1,TGTGCCACCAGTGATTTGGACAGGGGCGGCAATCAGCCCCAGCATTTT,CATSDLDRGGNQPQHF
.,15,.,TRBJ1-2,TRBV7-2,TGTGCCAGCAGCCCAGGGGTGGCAGGGGATGTTGGTTACACCTTC,CASSPGVAGDVGYTF
TRBD1,14,many,TRBJ1-2,TRBV27,TGTGCCAGCAGATCTTTGGACAGGGGCGGCGGCTACACCTTC,CASRSLDRGGGYTF
.,14,many,TRBJ1-5,TRBV9,TGTGCCAGCAGCGTCGGGGCCCATGGGCAGCCCCAGCATTTT,CASSVGAHGQPQHF
TRBD2,19,.,TRBJ2-7,TRBV24-1,TGTGCCACCAGTGTCAGGGACTACACCGGGACGCAAGTCCCCTACGAGCAGTACTTC,CATSVRDYTGTQVPYEQYF
.,13,many,TRBJ2-2,TRBV14,TGTGCCAGCAGCCAAGATTGGACCGGGGAGCTGTTTTTT,CASSQDWTGELFF
TRBD1,14,many,TRBJ1-6,TRBV7-9,TGTGCCAGCAGCCAGGACAGGGACAATTCACCCCTCCACTTT,CASSQDRDNSPLHF
.,14,many,TRBJ1-6,TRBV6-6,TGTGCCAGCAGTCCCTCCGGGCACCAGGCACCCCTCCACTTT,CASSPSGHQAPLHF
.,15,many,TRBJ1-2,TRBV5-4,TGTGCCAGCAGCAAGCCTGGCAGAGACCTGGGGGGCTACACCTTC,CASSKPGRDLGGYTF
TRBD1,15,.,TRBJ1-6,TRBV7-2,TGTGCCAGCAGCTTAAGTTCCTCAGGGACAGACCCTCTTCACTTT,CASSLSSSGTDPLHF
TRBD1,14,many,TRBJ1-4,TRBV6-1,TGTGCCAGCAGTATGGGACAGGCCAATGAAAAACTGTTTTTT,CASSMGQANEKLFF
TRBD2,16,.,TRBJ2-5,TRBV6-2/TRBV6-3,TGTGCCAGCAGCATTACTAGCGGGGGGGCCGGGGAGACCCAGTACTTC,CASSITSGGAGETQYF
TRBD2,14,.,TRBJ2-3,TRBV10-3,TGTGCCACCAGGGGGACTAGCGGGAGTGAAACGCAGTATTTT,CATRGTSGSETQYF
.,12,many,TRBJ2-3,TRBV3-1,TGTGCCAGCAGCCAACCGATGGATACGCAGTATTTT,CASSQPMDTQYF
.,15,many,TRBJ2-2,TRBV19,TGTGCCAGTAGTGGAAGGACGGACATGACCGGGGAGCTGTTTTTT,CASSGRTDMTGELFF
TRBD1,14,many,TRBJ1-3,TRBV12-3/TRBV12-4,TGTGCCAGCGGAGACAGGGCGGATGGAAACACCATATATTTT,CASGDRADGNTIYF
.,12,.,TRBJ1-1,TRBV30,TGTGCCTGGAGTGCTTCGGCGATTGAAGCTTTCTTT,CAWSASAIEAFF
.,12,.,TRBJ2-3,TRBV12-3/TRBV12-4,TGTGCCAGCAGCTTACTCGGGGTCCCGCAGTATTTT,CASSLLGVPQYF
TRBD1,15,many,TRBJ1-4,TRBV12-3/TRBV12-4,TGTGCCAGCAGTCACAGGGGGGGGGAGGAGGAAAAACTGTTTTTT,CASSHRGGEEEKLFF
TRBD2,16,many,TRBJ2-3,TRBV7-2,TGTGCCAGCAGCACTTCCCCGGGGGGAGGCACAGATACGCAGTATTTT,CASSTSPGGGTDTQYF
.,12,many,TRBJ2-1,TRBV9,TGTGCCAGCGCAGGGATTGGGGATGAGCAGTTCTTC,CASAGIGDEQFF
.,14,.,TRBJ2-7,TRBV7-2,TGTGCCAGCAGCTTAGCCAGTTTATCCTACGAGCAGTACTTC,CASSLASLSYEQYF
TRBD2,15,many,TRBJ2-7,TRBV20-1,TGCAGTGCTAGAGATAATCGCGGGAGGTCCTACGAGCAGTACTTC,CSARDNRGRSYEQYF
.,16,.,TRBJ1-2,TRBV4-1,TGCGCCAGCAGCCAAGAAGCGATAGCGGGGGAATCGGGCTACACCTTC,CASSQEAIAGESGYTF
.,13,many,TRBJ1-3,TRBV7-2,TGTGCCAGCAGCTTTAACACGCGGAACACCATATATTTT,CASSFNTRNTIYF
TRBD2,17,many,TRBJ2-1,TRBV24-1,TGTGCCACCAGTGATTTTATTAGCGGGGGGCCTGACAATGAGCAGTTCTTC,CATSDFISGGPDNEQFF
TRBD1,12,.,TRBJ1-6,TRBV2,TGTGCCAGCAGGACAGGGGTTTCACCCCTCCACTTT,CASRTGVSPLHF
TRBD1,15,many,TRBJ1-2,TRBV10-3,TGTGCCATCAGTGAGAGAGGACAGGGAAGCTATGGCTACACCTTC,CAISERGQGSYGYTF
TRBD1,15,many,TRBJ2-7,TRBV19,TGTGCCAGTAGTTCCCTGGACAGGGGCACCTACGAGCAGTACTTC,CASSSLDRGTYEQYF
.,12,many,TRBJ1-2,TRBV9,TGTGCCAGCAGCGGCGGACGCTATGGCTACACCTTC,CASSGGRYGYTF
.,15,.,TRBJ2-2,TRBV28,TGTGCCAGCAGCCGACCGGGGAAGAACACCGGGGAGCTGTTTTTT,CASSRPGKNTGELFF
TRBD2,17,.,TRBJ2-5,TRBV5-8,TGTGCCAGCAGCTCAACCGGGACTAGCGGGGGCCGGGAGACCCAGTACTTC,CASSSTGTSGGRETQYF
.,12,many,TRBJ2-2,TRBV2,TGTGCCAGCAGATTGAACACCGGGGAGCTGTTTTTT,CASRLNTGELFF
.,13,many,TRBJ2-5,TRBV6-5,TGTGCCAGCAGTCACCCGGGGGCGAAGACCCAGTACTTC,CASSHPGAKTQYF
.,15,many,TRBJ1-6,TRBV6-6,TGTGCCAGCAGTTACTCGACCAGAGGAGATTCACCCCTCCACTTT,CASSYSTRGDSPLHF
TRBD1,15,many,TRBJ2-1,TRBV7-7,TGTGCTAGCAGCTCCGGGACAGGGGGCTACAATGAGCAGTTCTTC,CASSSGTGGYNEQFF
.,14,many,TRBJ1-2,TRBV4-3,TGCGCCAGCAGCCCGGGGGGGCGAGTGTACGGCTACACCTTC,CASSPGGRVYGYTF